The rows below give T cell receptor beta chains drawn from one sample of a study of a mutant IDH1 vaccine in newly diagnosed glioma. What these receptors recognize is not known. Data came from immunoSEQ multiplex PCR; TCRdb stores just in-frame clones and leaves some out. This sample has fewer than 150,000 clones, with about 90% found just once. The sequencing used PBMCs, collected from a glioma patient whose treatment included an IDH1 peptide vaccine. The receptors stem from a woman aged 50 to 65 with glioma. Each CDR3 is given with its conserved first and last residue. A D gene is named only where the DNA matches it firmly. Where a row states a size, it is once, few, many or the class of an expanded clone; other rows omit it.

J,size,V,D,DNA,CDR3
TRBJ2-2,.,TRBV6-5,.,TGTGCCATCCTACGTCAGAAGAACACCGGGGAGCTGTTTTTT,CAILRQKNTGELFF
TRBJ1-4,.,TRBV10-3,TRBD1,TGTGCCATCGGACGACAGGGTGACGAAAAACTGTTTTTT,CAIGRQGDEKLFF
TRBJ1-1,.,TRBV7-9,.,TGTGCCAGCAGCTTGAGGGCAGGGGCGGGTGAAGCTTTCTTT,CASSLRAGAGEAFF
TRBJ2-7,.,TRBV7-9,TRBD1,TGTGCCAGCAGACCGGGACAGAAGTACGAGCAGTACTTC,CASRPGQKYEQYF
TRBJ2-7,.,TRBV6-1,.,TGTGCCAGCAGTGAACTGAGGAAGTTTTTAGAGCAGTACTTC,CASSELRKFLEQYF
TRBJ2-1,.,TRBV18,.,TGTGCCAGCTCACCACCCTCCGGCAATGAGCAGTTCTTC,CASSPPSGNEQFF
TRBJ1-5,.,TRBV10-3,.,TGTGCCATCAGTGAAGGAGGGTTTATCGTTCAGCCCCAGCATTTT,CAISEGGFIVQPQHF
TRBJ2-7,.,TRBV28,TRBD1,TGTGCCAGCAGTTTTGAGGACAGGGATGAGCAGTACTTC,CASSFEDRDEQYF
TRBJ2-6,.,TRBV4-1,TRBD1,TGCGCCAGCAGCCAGACCCAGGGGGCTGGGGCCAACGTCCTGACTTTC,CASSQTQGAGANVLTF
TRBJ2-1,.,TRBV30,TRBD2,TGTGCCTGGAGTCCTAGGAGCGGGACCCTCGAAGAGCAGTTCTTC,CAWSPRSGTLEEQFF
TRBJ2-7,.,TRBV19,.,TGTGCCAGTAGTACCAGGGGTCCCTACGAGCAGTACTTC,CASSTRGPYEQYF
TRBJ2-7,.,TRBV27,TRBD2,TGTGCCAGCAGTTTTTTAGCGGGAGGCCACGAGCAGTACTTC,CASSFLAGGHEQYF
TRBJ2-7,.,TRBV5-1,.,TGCGCCAGCAGCCCGGACAGCGACGAGCAGTACTTC,CASSPDSDEQYF
TRBJ2-5,.,TRBV11-3,TRBD2,TGTGCCAGCAGCTCGCCGGGACTAAGGACCCAGTACTTC,CASSSPGLRTQYF
TRBJ1-4,.,TRBV7-2,.,TGTGCCAGCAGCCACCGATTATCAGGGTACCGTAATGAAAAACTGTTTTTT,CASSHRLSGYRNEKLFF
TRBJ1-2,.,TRBV28,.,.,CASSSSWTGGYGYTF
TRBJ1-2,.,TRBV7-9,.,TGTGCCAGCAGCTCCGATTCCCCCTATGGCTACACCTTC,CASSSDSPYGYTF
TRBJ2-7,.,TRBV14,TRBD2,TGTGCCAGCAGCCCGGGACTAGCGGGAGCGGGGCACGAGCAGTACTTC,CASSPGLAGAGHEQYF
TRBJ2-4,.,TRBV29-1,TRBD2,TGCAGCGTTGAATCTGGCGGGGGGATTCAGTACTTC,CSVESGGGIQYF
TRBJ1-1,.,TRBV2,.,TGTGCCAGCAGTGAGGAGGGTTTATTCACTGAAGCTTTCTTT,CASSEEGLFTEAFF
TRBJ2-1,.,TRBV6-5,.,TGTGCCAGCAGGCATACTAGAGCCACCTACAATGAGCAGTTCTTC,CASRHTRATYNEQFF
TRBJ2-6,.,TRBV5-1,.,TGCGCCAGCAGCCCCCAGGCTGGGGCCAACGTCCTGACTTTC,CASSPQAGANVLTF
TRBJ1-4,.,TRBV18,.,TGTGCCAGCTCACTCCGGACACCCACGGGGGAAAAACTGTTTTTT,CASSLRTPTGEKLFF
TRBJ2-7,.,TRBV6-5,TRBD2,TGTGCCGGCCGGGAGGGCTACGAGCAGTACTTC,CAGREGYEQYF
TRBJ1-1,.,TRBV5-1,.,TGCGCCAGCAGCTTGGGGCAGTCGAACACTGAAGCTTTCTTT,CASSLGQSNTEAFF
TRBJ1-1,.,TRBV29-1,.,TGCAGCGCTGAAGGACAGAGGAACACTGAAGCTTTCTTT,CSAEGQRNTEAFF
TRBJ2-2,.,TRBV7-3,TRBD2,TGTGCCAGCAGCCAGGGACTAGCGGGAAGGACCGGGGAGCTGTTTTTT,CASSQGLAGRTGELFF
TRBJ2-2,.,TRBV2,TRBD2,TGTGCCAGCAGGAGTGGTGGCCCACCCAGACTAGCGTGGAACACCGGGGAGCTGTTTTTT,CASRSGGPPRLAWNTGELFF
TRBJ2-7,.,TRBV4-1,.,TGCGCCAGCAGCCAAGAGTACCCAGGGGGGAGGGTGAGGAACGAGCAGTACTTC,CASSQEYPGGRVRNEQYF
TRBJ2-7,.,TRBV30,.,TGTGCCTGGAGTCTTACACTGTCTAACTCCTACGAGCAGTACTTC,CAWSLTLSNSYEQYF
TRBJ1-3,.,TRBV5-1,.,TGCGCCAGCAGCAGGGATTCAAGCTCTGGAAACACCATATATTTT,CASSRDSSSGNTIYF
TRBJ1-6,once,TRBV4-2,.,TGTGCCAGCAGCCAAGGGACAGAAAATTCACCCCTCCACTTT,CASSQGTENSPLHF
TRBJ2-3,once,TRBV5-1,.,TGCGCCAGCAGCTTACAAGCGGTATTCGGTACAGATACGCAGTATTTT,CASSLQAVFGTDTQYF
TRBJ1-4,.,TRBV6-5,TRBD1,TGTGCCAGCAGTTTGGGACAGACCCCTGAGAAACTGTTTTTT,CASSLGQTPEKLFF
TRBJ1-2,.,TRBV29-1,.,TGCAGCGTTGGGGAGAACTATGGCTACACCTTC,CSVGENYGYTF
TRBJ2-7,.,TRBV6-1,.,TGTGCCAGCAGTGAAAGTTGGGGGGTCTACGAGCAGTACTTC,CASSESWGVYEQYF
TRBJ2-5,.,TRBV7-9,.,TGTGCCAGCAGCTTAGGAGGGGTAGGAGAGACCCAGTACTTC,CASSLGGVGETQYF
TRBJ2-2,few,TRBV2,TRBD1,TGTGCCAGCAGTCGGACAGGGTGGGGAACCGGGGAGCTGTTTTTT,CASSRTGWGTGELFF
TRBJ2-3,.,TRBV19,.,TGTGCCAGTAGTATTGGGGTGGGCGATGTGACAGATACGCAGTATTTT,CASSIGVGDVTDTQYF
TRBJ2-2,.,TRBV6-5,.,TGTGCCAGTTACTGGCTGTTTTTT,CASYWLFF
TRBJ2-2,.,TRBV9,.,TGTGCCAGCAGCGTGGATCCAACCGGGGAGCTGTTTTTT,CASSVDPTGELFF
TRBJ2-1,.,TRBV4-1,.,TGCGCCAGCAGCCAAGGGGTACTTTCCTACAATGAGCAGTTCTTC,CASSQGVLSYNEQFF
TRBJ1-2,.,TRBV6-1,TRBD1,TGTGCCAGCAGTGAACGCGGACAGGGGGCCCGTGGCTACACCTTC,CASSERGQGARGYTF
TRBJ2-7,.,TRBV28,.,TGTGCCAGCAGGACCGGGACACCGACCCGCTACGAGCAGTACTTC,CASRTGTPTRYEQYF
TRBJ2-1,.,TRBV28,.,TGTGCCAGCCGACCGTGGAAGAACTCCTACAATGAGCAGTTCTTC,CASRPWKNSYNEQFF
TRBJ1-5,few,TRBV28,.,TGTGCCAGCAGTTCTCGCAATCAGCCCCAGCATTTT,CASSSRNQPQHF
TRBJ2-7,.,TRBV27,.,TGTGCCAGCAGTTTAGGTAGACTCACCCCCTACGAGCAGTACTTC,CASSLGRLTPYEQYF
TRBJ1-1,.,TRBV19,TRBD1,TGTGCCAGTAGTCCCACCCAGGACAGGAATATTGGGACCCGGGCTGAAGCTTTCTTT,CASSPTQDRNIGTRAEAFF
TRBJ1-2,.,TRBV5-5,.,TGTGCCAGCAGCCCCGTACCTGGGCTCGGAGGAGAGCGCTACACCTTC,CASSPVPGLGGERYTF
TRBJ2-7,.,TRBV18,.,TGTGCCAGCTCACCAGGAGAGGGCCTCCACTCCTACGAGCAGTACTTC,CASSPGEGLHSYEQYF
TRBJ1-2,.,TRBV2,.,TGTGCCAGCAGCGCCCACAGGAACGGCTACACCTTC,CASSAHRNGYTF
TRBJ2-5,.,TRBV27,.,TGTGCCAGCTCCCTCCGGTCCCCCAGCACCCAGTACTTC,CASSLRSPSTQYF
TRBJ2-1,.,TRBV30,TRBD2,TGTGCCTGGAGTGTAATGGCCCAGCGGGAGGTGAATGAGCAGTTCTTC,CAWSVMAQREVNEQFF
TRBJ2-5,.,TRBV6-6,.,TGTGCCAGCAGTCCATCCCGAACCGCGCAAGAGACCCAGTACTTC,CASSPSRTAQETQYF
TRBJ2-3,.,TRBV7-6,TRBD2,TGTGCCAGCAGCTTGGGCGGGGGACTCTCTAGCACAGATACGCAGTATTTT,CASSLGGGLSSTDTQYF
TRBJ2-7,once,TRBV14,.,TGTGCCAGCAGCCAATCTCAAAGGACCCTCCCGCAGTACTTC,CASSQSQRTLPQYF
TRBJ2-4,.,TRBV18,.,TGTGCCAGCTCACGGTGGCAGAACCTAGCCAAAAACATTCAGTACTTC,CASSRWQNLAKNIQYF